The rows below give T cell receptor beta chains drawn from one sample of a study of CD8 T cells in Susac syndrome. TCRdb used MiXCR to reprocess the immunoSEQ multiplex PCR reads, holding one entry per CDR3 protein. Of 120,000 to 150,000 distinct CDR3 sequences in the sample, approximately 95% were seen once. Source material: CD4+ T cells from PBMCs. These receptors were taken from a human donor with Susac syndrome. Both conserved end residues are part of each CDR3. D genes are given only for firm matches. Not all rows give a size; the values are once, few, many and, for expanded clones, a class.

clone_size: -; d_call: -; j_call: TRBJ1-2; v_call: TRBV12-3/TRBV12-4; cdr3_aa: CASSLARDTRQVF; cdr3_nt: TGTGCCAGCAGTTTAGCCAGAGACACAAGACAGGTTTTC
clone_size: -; d_call: -; j_call: TRBJ1-5; v_call: TRBV14; cdr3_aa: CASSRGGYQPQHF; cdr3_nt: TGTGCCAGCAGCCGGGGGGGCTATCAGCCCCAGCATTTT
clone_size: once; d_call: -; j_call: TRBJ2-7; v_call: TRBV10-3; cdr3_aa: CAISESGGPTYEQYF; cdr3_nt: TGTGCCATCAGTGAGTCGGGGGGGCCAACCTACGAGCAGTACTTC
clone_size: -; d_call: -; j_call: TRBJ1-6; v_call: TRBV20-1; cdr3_aa: CSAAGTDNSPLHF; cdr3_nt: TGCAGTGCTGCCGGGACGGACAATTCACCCCTCCACTTT
clone_size: -; d_call: -; j_call: TRBJ2-6; v_call: TRBV20-1; cdr3_aa: CSARVLGGALTNVLTF; cdr3_nt: TGCAGTGCTAGAGTGTTGGGGGGCGCTCTGACCAACGTCCTGACTTTC
clone_size: -; d_call: -; j_call: TRBJ1-6; v_call: TRBV20-1; cdr3_aa: CSASPPGWDSPLHF; cdr3_nt: TGCAGTGCTAGCCCCCCGGGGTGGGATTCACCCCTCCACTTT
clone_size: -; d_call: TRBD1; j_call: TRBJ1-2; v_call: TRBV20-1; cdr3_aa: CSAVQGTYGYTF; cdr3_nt: TGCAGTGCGGTACAGGGGACCTATGGCTACACCTTC
clone_size: -; d_call: -; j_call: TRBJ1-2; v_call: TRBV6-1; cdr3_aa: CASNGGSGYGYTF; cdr3_nt: TGTGCCAGCAACGGGGGAAGCGGCTATGGCTACACCTTC
clone_size: -; d_call: -; j_call: TRBJ2-1; v_call: TRBV6-5; cdr3_aa: CAIARDGEQFF; cdr3_nt: TGTGCCATCGCAAGGGATGGTGAGCAGTTCTTC
clone_size: -; d_call: TRBD2; j_call: TRBJ2-3; v_call: TRBV29-1; cdr3_aa: CSVLPGLAWSTDTQYF; cdr3_nt: TGCAGCGTTTTGCCGGGACTAGCGTGGAGCACAGATACGCAGTATTTT
clone_size: -; d_call: TRBD2; j_call: TRBJ2-2; v_call: TRBV5-1; cdr3_aa: CASTPAGGVTGELFF; cdr3_nt: TGCGCCAGCACCCCCGCGGGGGGAGTGACCGGGGAGCTGTTTTTT
clone_size: -; d_call: -; j_call: TRBJ2-1; v_call: TRBV5-6; cdr3_aa: CASSVGAAVTNEQFF; cdr3_nt: TGTGCCAGCAGCGTCGGGGCTGCCGTCACCAATGAGCAGTTCTTC
clone_size: -; d_call: -; j_call: TRBJ2-5; v_call: TRBV9; cdr3_aa: CASSAAMDCQETQYF; cdr3_nt: TGTGCCAGCAGCGCCGCCATGGACTGCCAAGAGACCCAGTACTTC
clone_size: -; d_call: TRBD1; j_call: TRBJ1-6; v_call: TRBV9; cdr3_aa: CASSARTGASSPLHF; cdr3_nt: TGTGCCAGCAGCGCCAGGACAGGGGCGAGTTCACCCCTCCACTTT
clone_size: once; d_call: TRBD2; j_call: TRBJ2-1; v_call: TRBV7-9; cdr3_aa: CASSASGANEQFF; cdr3_nt: TGTGCCAGCAGCGCTAGCGGGGCGAATGAGCAGTTCTTC
clone_size: -; d_call: -; j_call: TRBJ1-1; v_call: TRBV5-1; cdr3_aa: CASSIGTNTEAFF; cdr3_nt: TGCGCCAGCAGCATAGGGACGAACACTGAAGCTTTCTTT
clone_size: -; d_call: TRBD1; j_call: TRBJ1-1; v_call: TRBV29-1; cdr3_aa: CSVEESAGGPEAFF; cdr3_nt: TGCAGCGTTGAAGAGTCGGCAGGGGGCCCTGAAGCTTTCTTT
clone_size: -; d_call: TRBD2; j_call: TRBJ2-1; v_call: TRBV10-2; cdr3_aa: CASSEGAGGRLYNEQFF; cdr3_nt: TGCGCCAGCAGTGAGGGGGCGGGAGGACGCCTCTACAATGAGCAGTTCTTC
clone_size: -; d_call: TRBD2; j_call: TRBJ2-1; v_call: TRBV18; cdr3_aa: CASSLFAGGPGVNEQFF; cdr3_nt: TGTGCCAGCTCACTCTTCGCGGGAGGGCCTGGGGTCAATGAGCAGTTCTTC
clone_size: -; d_call: -; j_call: TRBJ2-1; v_call: TRBV12-3/TRBV12-4; cdr3_aa: CASSLTSLNEQFF; cdr3_nt: TGTGCCAGCAGTTTAACTAGCTTGAATGAGCAGTTCTTC
clone_size: -; d_call: -; j_call: TRBJ2-7; v_call: TRBV5-6; cdr3_aa: CASSFQGREYF; cdr3_nt: TGTGCCAGCAGCTTCCAGGGGAGGGAGTACTTC
clone_size: -; d_call: -; j_call: TRBJ2-4; v_call: TRBV18; cdr3_aa: CASSPGQASNIQYF; cdr3_nt: TGTGCCAGCTCACCGGGGCAGGCCTCAAACATTCAGTACTTC
clone_size: -; d_call: -; j_call: TRBJ2-7; v_call: TRBV20-1; cdr3_aa: CSASGTEQYF; cdr3_nt: TGCAGTGCTAGCGGGACGGAGCAGTACTTC
clone_size: -; d_call: -; j_call: TRBJ2-1; v_call: TRBV5-1; cdr3_aa: CASRAVDSYNEQFF; cdr3_nt: TGCGCCAGCAGAGCGGTGGACAGTTACAATGAGCAGTTCTTC
clone_size: -; d_call: TRBD2; j_call: TRBJ2-1; v_call: TRBV6-2/TRBV6-3; cdr3_aa: CASSYSGGSEGEQFF; cdr3_nt: TGTGCCAGCAGTTACTCTGGCGGGAGCGAGGGTGAGCAGTTCTTC
clone_size: -; d_call: -; j_call: TRBJ1-1; v_call: TRBV6-6; cdr3_aa: CASSTGREAFF; cdr3_nt: TGTGCCAGCAGTACAGGGCGGGAAGCTTTCTTT
clone_size: once; d_call: TRBD1; j_call: TRBJ1-1; v_call: TRBV29-1; cdr3_aa: CSAGQEAFF; cdr3_nt: TGCAGCGCCGGACAGGAGGCTTTCTTT
clone_size: -; d_call: TRBD1; j_call: TRBJ1-6; v_call: TRBV4-1; cdr3_aa: CASSQRDRENSPLHF; cdr3_nt: TGCGCCAGCAGCCAGAGAGACAGGGAGAATTCACCCCTCCACTTT
clone_size: -; d_call: TRBD2; j_call: TRBJ2-1; v_call: TRBV23-1; cdr3_aa: CASSPRTSGPDNEQFF; cdr3_nt: TGCGCCAGCAGTCCCCGGACTAGCGGGCCTGACAATGAGCAGTTCTTC
clone_size: -; d_call: -; j_call: TRBJ2-2; v_call: TRBV7-9; cdr3_aa: CASSLDTGELFF; cdr3_nt: TGTGCCAGCAGCTTGGACACCGGGGAGCTGTTTTTT
clone_size: -; d_call: TRBD2; j_call: TRBJ2-3; v_call: TRBV5-1; cdr3_aa: CASSLASGPSTDTQYF; cdr3_nt: TGCGCCAGCAGCTTGGCTAGCGGACCTTCCACAGATACGCAGTATTTT
clone_size: -; d_call: -; j_call: TRBJ2-1; v_call: TRBV20-1; cdr3_aa: CSARDLGGYNEQFF; cdr3_nt: TGCAGTGCTAGAGATCTTGGTGGGTACAATGAGCAGTTCTTC
clone_size: -; d_call: TRBD2; j_call: TRBJ2-3; v_call: TRBV20-1; cdr3_aa: CSAVGTSGPPQTQYF; cdr3_nt: TGCAGTGCTGTTGGGACTAGCGGGCCGCCCCAGACGCAGTATTTT
clone_size: -; d_call: TRBD2; j_call: TRBJ2-1; v_call: TRBV20-1; cdr3_aa: CSARDVAGGYNEQFF; cdr3_nt: TGCAGTGCTAGAGATGTAGCGGGGGGCTACAATGAGCAGTTCTTC
clone_size: -; d_call: -; j_call: TRBJ1-2; v_call: TRBV5-1; cdr3_aa: CASSTQTGGYTF; cdr3_nt: TGCGCCAGCAGCACTCAGACAGGTGGCTACACCTTC
clone_size: -; d_call: -; j_call: TRBJ1-1; v_call: TRBV29-1; cdr3_aa: CSVGPEAFF; cdr3_nt: TGCAGCGTTGGCCCTGAAGCTTTCTTT
clone_size: -; d_call: -; j_call: TRBJ1-2; v_call: TRBV14; cdr3_aa: CASSPRFNYGYTF; cdr3_nt: TGTGCCAGCAGCCCCAGATTTAACTATGGCTACACCTTC
clone_size: -; d_call: -; j_call: TRBJ2-7; v_call: TRBV28; cdr3_aa: CASNYRPTTYEQYF; cdr3_nt: TGTGCCAGCAATTACAGACCCACTACCTACGAGCAGTACTTC
clone_size: -; d_call: -; j_call: TRBJ2-2; v_call: TRBV5-1; cdr3_aa: CASQGPANTGELFF; cdr3_nt: TGCGCCAGTCAAGGACCGGCGAACACCGGGGAGCTGTTTTTT